This T cell receptor (beta chain) originates from a study of CD8 T cells in ankylosing spondylitis. Points from the study as a whole: Peripheral blood held disease-linked clones only at relatively low frequency, and these were CD8+. Blood from ankylosing spondylitis patients appeared to carry a characteristic roughly 8-variant TCR beta motif.

As regards this clonotype: Its antigen is not identified. The junction departs from the called germline gene at one end, perhaps through a read error.

The CDR3 is 19 residues long. Preparation of TCR beta libraries was done by quantitative 5'-RACE with molecular barcodes. In TCRdb, the 5' RACE reads were re-called with MiXCR into one record per CDR3 protein. The sample carries approximately 300,000 distinct CDR3 sequences, 8% recorded once. Specimen: blood, either unsorted or a sorted T cell fraction (not recorded which). V gene TRBV12-3 or TRBV12-4 combines with J gene TRBJ2-1, with TRBD2 identical over 14 bases. The receptor was isolated from a male donor with ankylosing spondylitis. The CDR3 region is CACSFLGLAGGPSYNEQFF. CDR3 sequence (DNA): TGTGCCTGCAGTTTCCTCGGACTAGCGGGAGGTCCCTCCTACAATGAGCAGTTCTTC.